The 13 T cell receptor beta chains presented below share a single source sample, sequenced in a study of T cell responses to AZD1222 COVID-19 vaccine. Sequencing was performed with immunoSEQ multiplex PCR; in TCRdb, only in-frame clones are kept and a portion is missing. The sample lists roughly 110,000 clones; roughly 90% were seen once. The material was peripheral blood, obtained on day 0 of AZD1222 vaccination. The source of these receptors is an adult in good health.

This clone was seen more than once but under ten times. The chain carries TRBV28 and TRBJ2-7; 7 bases match TRBD1. J was trimmed by 1 base and V by 6 bases; bases with no gene match: 3. Per germline, CDR1 MDHEN and CDR2 SYDVKM. This CDR3 spans 13 amino acids. The CDR3 nucleotides read TGTGCCAGCAGGCCGACAGGGTCCTACGAGCAGTACTTC. It specifies CASRPTGSYEQYF.

This clone was seen just once. The CDR3 protein is CASSRTESYGYTF. The CDR3 nucleotides read TGTGCCAGCAGCCGTACAGAGTCCTATGGCTACACCTTC. The chain links TRBV12-3 or TRBV12-4 to TRBJ1-2; D is unclear. The CDR3 totals 13 residues. V gave up 6 bases and J gave up 4 bases, with 12 bases separating them.

The rearrangement joins TRBV18 to TRBJ2-1, with 7 bases matching TRBD2. The CDR3 contains 16 residues. Germline CDR1 is KGHSH and CDR2 is LQKENI. Trimming removed 1 base from V and 5 bases from J; junction bases left unmatched: 8. This CDR3 reads CASSPHPPGGNNEQFF. CDR3 nucleotide sequence: TGTGCCAGCTCACCACACCCCCCCGGGGGGAACAATGAGCAGTTCTTC.

J is TRBJ2-7 and V is TRBV6-6; 10 nucleotides line up with TRBD2. Germline V CDR1 and CDR2: MNHNY, SVGAGI (reference sequence). V shed 6 bases, J shed 5 bases, and the junction held 7 bases outside the gene matches. CDR3 size: 14 residues. Written as DNA, the CDR3 is TGTGCCAGCAGACTCCTAGCGGGAGCCCACGAGCAGTACTTC. Its translation: CASRLLAGAHEQYF.

CDR3 nucleotides: TGTGCCAGCAGCTTGGTGCCGGGGGATCAGCCCCAGCATTTT. This sequence encodes CASSLVPGDQPQHF. The genes are TRBV5-5 and TRBJ1-5; a weak D match, TRBD1 (5 bases). In germline, CDR1 is SGHKS, CDR2 YYEKEE (reference sequence). This CDR3 contains 14 residues. V lost 0 bases and J 5 bases, leaving 9 bases between the germline ends. Together with reference TRBV5-5 and TRBJ1-5, the CDR3 gives the full variable domain: DAGVTQSPTHLIKTRGQQVTLRCSPISGHKSVSWYQQVLGQGPQFIFQYYEKEERGRGNFPDRFSARQFPNYSSELNVNALLLGDSALYLCASSLVPGDQPQHFGDGTRLSIL.

This sequence joins TRBV19 and TRBJ2-7; possible D gene TRBD1, 5 bases. V was shortened by 6 bases and J by 2 bases, with 14 bases between the two germline ends. Germline-derived CDR1 and CDR2 are LNHDA and SQIVND (reference sequence). CDR3 length equals 14 residues. CDR3 nucleotide sequence: TGTGCCAGTAGCCCTCTAGGGGCGACCTACGAGCAGTACTTC. Translated: CASSPLGATYEQYF.

The rearrangement uses TRBV7-2 and TRBJ1-1, with 7 positions matching TRBD1. This CDR3 region has 13 residues. CDR1 is SGHTA, CDR2 FQGNSA, per germline. V trimming: 6 bases; J trimming: 4 bases; junction bases outside the gene matches: 5. The CDR3 sequence is CASRKQGGTEAFF. The CDR3 bases are TGTGCCAGCAGAAAGCAGGGGGGCACTGAAGCTTTCTTT.

This chain uses TRBV5-4 with TRBJ2-2; 9 bases fit TRBD2. Trimming removed 5 bases from V and 6 bases from J; junction bases left unmatched: 11. CDR3 length: 16 amino acids. The germline gives CDR1 SGHNT, CDR2 YYREEE (reference sequence). The CDR3 is CASRRGRARGPGELFF. Here the CDR3 DNA reads TGTGCCAGCAGACGCGGGAGGGCCCGAGGCCCCGGGGAGCTGTTTTTT.

J is TRBJ1-1 and V is TRBV5-1; D not resolved. Per germline, CDR1 SGHRS and CDR2 YFSETQ. There are 13 residues in the CDR3. The germline V and J ends were trimmed by 0 bases and 1 base, with 4 bases remaining between them. The CDR3 here is CASSLAENTEAFF. As DNA, the CDR3 is TGCGCCAGCAGCTTGGCAGAGAACACTGAAGCTTTCTTT.

V is TRBV4-2 and J is TRBJ2-1; D unresolved. The CDR3 length is 15 residues. Germline CDR1 and CDR2: LGHNA and YNFKEQ. The V end was cut by 0 bases, the J end by 6 bases, with 12 bases between. As DNA, the CDR3 is TGTGCCAGCAGCCAAGATGGCCTAGGTCGCAATGAGCAGTTCTTC. This codes for CASSQDGLGRNEQFF.

This clone was recorded only once. J is TRBJ2-1 and V is TRBV6-2 or TRBV6-3, with D unresolved. The V gene lost 4 bases and the J gene lost 0 bases, with 4 bases spanning the gap. This CDR3 comprises 13 residues. Germline V gene data show CDR1 as MNHEY and CDR2 as SVGEGT. The CDR3 coding sequence is TGTGCCAGCAGTTGGGACTCCTACAATGAGCAGTTCTTC. Its translation: CASSWDSYNEQFF.

The CDR3 region has the DNA TGTGCCAGTACCGACAGGGGCGAAAAACTGTTTTTT. As protein: CASTDRGEKLFF. The V call is TRBV27, the J call TRBJ1-4; 8 nucleotides line up with TRBD1. The CDR3 runs 12 residues. CDR1 is MNHEY, CDR2 SMNVEV, per germline (reference sequence). The V gene end was trimmed by 9 bases and the J gene end by 8 bases; junction bases not matched to a gene: 5.

V gene TRBV18 combines with J gene TRBJ1-1; weak D call: TRBD1 (5 bases). Trimming removed 0 bases at V and 4 bases at J, with 12 bases between. Germline V gene data show CDR1 as KGHSH and CDR2 as LQKENI. The CDR3 has 15 amino acids. CDR3: CASSPPTQGGTEAFF. The DNA for the CDR3 is TGTGCCAGCTCACCACCGACGCAGGGAGGCACTGAAGCTTTCTTT.